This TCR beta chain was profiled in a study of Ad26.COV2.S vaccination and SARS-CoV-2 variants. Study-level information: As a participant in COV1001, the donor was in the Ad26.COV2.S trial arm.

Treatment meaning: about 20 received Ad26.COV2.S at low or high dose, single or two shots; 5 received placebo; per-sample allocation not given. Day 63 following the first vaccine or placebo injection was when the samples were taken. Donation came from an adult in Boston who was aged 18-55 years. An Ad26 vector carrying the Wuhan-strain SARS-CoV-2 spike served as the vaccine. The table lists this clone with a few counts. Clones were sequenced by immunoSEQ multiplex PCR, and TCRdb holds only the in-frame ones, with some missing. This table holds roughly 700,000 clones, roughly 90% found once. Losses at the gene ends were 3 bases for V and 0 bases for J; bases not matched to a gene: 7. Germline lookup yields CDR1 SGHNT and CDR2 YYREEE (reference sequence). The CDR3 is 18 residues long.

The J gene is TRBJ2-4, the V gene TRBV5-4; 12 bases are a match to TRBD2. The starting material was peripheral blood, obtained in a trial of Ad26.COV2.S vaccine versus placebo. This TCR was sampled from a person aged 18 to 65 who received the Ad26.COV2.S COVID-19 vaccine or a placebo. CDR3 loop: CASSSRTSGNLAKNIQYF. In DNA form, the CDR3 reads TGTGCCAGCAGCTCTAGGACTAGCGGGAACCTAGCCAAAAACATTCAGTACTTC.